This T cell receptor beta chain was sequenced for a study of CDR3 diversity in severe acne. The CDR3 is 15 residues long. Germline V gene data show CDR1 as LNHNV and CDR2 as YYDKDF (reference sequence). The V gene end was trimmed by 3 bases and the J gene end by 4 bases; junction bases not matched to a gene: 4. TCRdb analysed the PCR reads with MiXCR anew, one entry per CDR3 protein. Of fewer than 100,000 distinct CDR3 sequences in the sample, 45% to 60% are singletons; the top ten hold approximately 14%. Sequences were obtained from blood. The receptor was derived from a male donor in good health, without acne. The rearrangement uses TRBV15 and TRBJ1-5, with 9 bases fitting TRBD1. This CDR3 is CATSSSGQGNQPQHF. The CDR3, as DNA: TGTGCCACCAGCAGTTCCGGACAGGGGAATCAGCCCCAGCATTTT.